This passage covers 4 T cell receptor beta chains from one sample sequenced in a study of Ad26.COV2.S vaccination and SARS-CoV-2 variants. Specified treatment: around 19 received Ad26.COV2.S at low or high dose, single or two shots; several received placebo; per-sample allocation not given. Specimens were obtained on day 63 following the first vaccine or placebo injection. The table came from immunoSEQ multiplex PCR; TCRdb's copy has only in-frame clones and leaves some out. The table has some 340,000 clones, around 83% seen once; the top ten hold 1.9%. Sequencing used peripheral blood, obtained in a trial of Ad26.COV2.S vaccine versus placebo. These receptors were collected from a person aged 18 to 65 who received the Ad26.COV2.S COVID-19 vaccine or a placebo.

The chain recombines TRBV4-3 with TRBJ2-3; 7 positions agree with TRBD1. Germline loops: CDR1 LGHNA, CDR2 YSLEER. CDR3 length: 17 amino acids. V gave up 4 bases and J gave up 0 bases; unmatched junction bases: 10. Written as DNA, the CDR3 is TGCGCCAGCAGCCCTGGACAGGCAGCCTCTAGCACAGATACGCAGTATTTT. It codes for CASSPGQAASSTDTQYF.

The chain recombines TRBV6-5 with TRBJ2-7, with TRBD1 matching over 9 bases. CDR1 and CDR2 (germline): MNHEY, SVGAGI. The J segment lost 1 base and the V segment lost 4 bases, leaving 8 bases of the junction unmatched. The CDR3 is 16 amino acids. CDR3 in amino acids: CASSSPQTGGSYEQYF. CDR3 nucleotide sequence: TGTGCCAGCAGTTCCCCTCAGACAGGGGGATCCTACGAGCAGTACTTC.

V and J are TRBV6-2 or TRBV6-3 and TRBJ2-3; weak D call: TRBD2 (7 bases). The V gene's germline CDR1 is MNHEY and CDR2 SVGEGT. V gave up 6 bases and J gave up 6 bases, with 16 bases separating them. There are 14 residues in the CDR3. The CDR3 here is CASSQTGGADTQYF. CDR3 nucleotide sequence: TGTGCCAGCAGCCAGACGGGGGGCGCCGATACGCAGTATTTT.

The chain joins TRBV4-3 to TRBJ1-3; TRBD1 is a possible D gene (5 bases). Germline CDR1 LGHNA, CDR2 YSLEER. Between the trimmed V and J ends, which lost 0 bases and 2 bases, there was a span of 8 bases. This CDR3 region has 15 residues. CDR3 sequence (DNA): TGCGCCAGCAGCCAAGAACCGGGGGCTGGAAACACCATATATTTT. It yields the protein CASSQEPGAGNTIYF.